Presented here are 15 T cell receptor beta chains from one specimen sequenced in a study of radiation and T cells in renal cell carcinoma. Profiling relied on immunoSEQ multiplex PCR, and the TCRdb table lists in-frame clones only, not all of them. The sample lists some 120,000 clones; 80% to 90% were seen once. The time point denotes: blood 2 weeks post-SBRT. As to treatment: 15 Gy SBRT to primary tumor, nephrectomy 4 weeks later. The sequences come from blood, collected from a patient whose treatment included radiotherapy and nephrectomy. The receptors shown here come from a woman in her sixties or seventies with renal cell carcinoma.

The chain uses TRBV27 and TRBJ1-2, with 8 bases matching TRBD1. V shed 3 bases and J 3 bases; nucleotides not matched to a gene: 9. This CDR3 comprises 16 residues. Germline V lookup: CDR1 MNHEY, CDR2 SMNVEV (reference sequence). The CDR3 protein is CASSFSPGQGHYGYTF. As DNA, the CDR3 is TGTGCCAGCAGTTTCTCCCCCGGACAGGGCCACTATGGCTACACCTTC.

V usage is TRBV6-1 and J usage is TRBJ1-5; 9 bases align to TRBD1. Looked up from germline, CDR1 is MNHNS and CDR2 is SASEGT. Germline trimming cut 7 bases from V and 3 bases from J; bases unmatched to any gene: 7. The CDR3 extends over 15 amino acids. The CDR3 is CASKQTGGLNQPQHF. The CDR3 bases are TGTGCCAGCAAGCAAACAGGGGGCCTCAATCAGCCCCAGCATTTT.

This chain links TRBV10-3 with TRBJ1-2; 8 nucleotides match TRBD1. CDR1 and CDR2 (germline): ENHRY, SYGVKD. The CDR3 runs to 15 residues. J gave up 2 bases and V 7 bases, and 9 bases lay outside the gene matches. In nucleotides, the CDR3 is TGTGCCATCAATCCCGGGACAGGAGAAAACTATGGCTACACCTTC. Amino acid sequence: CAINPGTGENYGYTF.

This chain connects TRBV4-3 to TRBJ2-7; D is ambiguous. Germline CDR1 is LGHNA and CDR2 is YSLEER. The V end lost 0 bases, the J end lost 5 bases, and 17 bases lay between the germline ends. The CDR3 covers 16 residues. The CDR3 DNA reads as TGCGCCAGCAGCCAAGATCCGAGACAACCTACCCACGAGCAGTACTTC. Residues: CASSQDPRQPTHEQYF.

The rearrangement uses TRBV19 and TRBJ2-5; the match to TRBD2 covers 11 bases. This CDR3 region has 14 residues. The germline CDR1 and CDR2 sequences are LNHDA and SQIVND (reference sequence). V lost 4 bases to trimming and J lost 5 bases; unmatched junction nucleotides: 3. The CDR3 region has the DNA TGTGCCAGTAGTAGGAGACTAGCGGGGGAGACCCAGTACTTC. This translates into CASSRRLAGETQYF. Looking up the rest from reference TRBV19 and TRBJ2-5 gives the full variable domain: DGGITQSPKYLFRKEGQNVTLSCEQNLNHDAMYWYRQDPGQGLRLIYYSQIVNDFQKGDIAEGYSVSREKKESFPLTVTSAQKNPTAFYLCASSRRLAGETQYFGPGTRLLVL.

V usage is TRBV11-2 and J usage is TRBJ2-6; D remains unclear. Germline CDR1 and CDR2: SGHAT and FQNNGV. There are 16 residues in the CDR3. Trimming stripped 1 base from V and 0 bases from J, with 7 bases between. The CDR3 DNA is TGTGCCAGCAGCTTAGGAGTTCTCTCTGGGGCCAACGTCCTGACTTTC. Its translation: CASSLGVLSGANVLTF.

The gene calls are TRBV5-1 and TRBJ1-2, with TRBD1 identical over 7 bases. Germline CDR1 is SGHRS and CDR2 is YFSETQ. Losses at the gene ends were 4 bases for V and 8 bases for J; bases not matched to a gene: 8. The CDR3 loop spans 13 amino acids. For the CDR3, the DNA is TGCGCCAGCAGCCTCGGACAGGCGTGGGGCTACACCTTC. It encodes CASSLGQAWGYTF.

A word on this clone: This CDR3 is also generated by other DNA sequences in the sample. The genes are TRBV6-6 and TRBJ2-5; D is uncertain. V was pared by 2 bases and J by 5 bases, with 6 bases between. The length of the CDR3 is 12 residues. CDR1 is MNHNY and CDR2 is SVGAGI in the germline V gene (reference sequence). The CDR3 spells CASSYAGETQYF. In DNA, the CDR3 is TGTGCCAGCAGTTACGCCGGGGAGACCCAGTACTTC.

The chain is built from TRBV6-1 and TRBJ1-3; D not certain. CDR3 size: 15 residues. V lost 6 bases and J lost 0, with 12 bases in between. Germline V gene sequence: CDR1 MNHNS, CDR2 SASEGT. DNA of the CDR3: TGTGCCAGCAGGCCAGACCCTAGCTCTGGAAACACCATATATTTT. As protein: CASRPDPSSGNTIYF.

This chain links TRBV15 with TRBJ2-2; no clear D. This CDR3 has 14 residues. Germline CDR1 LNHNV, CDR2 YYDKDF (reference sequence). V shed 4 bases and J shed 3 bases, with 9 bases lying between them. CDR3 in DNA: TGTGCCACCAGCATTGACACCTACACCGGGGAGCTGTTTTTT. This gives the protein CATSIDTYTGELFF.

The V gene is TRBV7-2, the J gene TRBJ2-3; maybe TRBD2 (5 bases). The ends were cut back, 0 bases at V and 6 bases at J, with 10 bases in the middle. The CDR3 runs 14 residues. From germline, CDR1 is SGHTA and CDR2 FQGNSA. The CDR3 loop reads CASSLAGRGDTQYF. The CDR3 DNA reads as TGTGCCAGCAGCTTAGCAGGTCGGGGTGATACGCAGTATTTT.

The V and J genes are TRBV5-1 and TRBJ1-2; D not resolved. V lost 0 bases, J lost 4 bases, and 7 bases lay in between. Germline lookup yields CDR1 SGHRS and CDR2 YFSETQ. The CDR3 runs 13 residues. The CDR3 DNA reads TGCGCCAGCAGCTTGGACAGCCGCTATGGCTACACCTTC. Protein: CASSLDSRYGYTF.

The CDR3 here is CASKGLAQSYEQYF. The CDR3 nucleotides read TGTGCCAGCAAAGGACTAGCGCAATCCTACGAGCAGTACTTC. The chain couples TRBV6-6 to TRBJ2-7; TRBD2 aligns across 9 bases. Losses at the gene ends were 7 bases for V and 1 base for J; bases not matched to a gene: 5. Germline V gene sequence: CDR1 MNHNY, CDR2 SVGAGI (reference sequence). This CDR3 contains 14 residues.

CDR3 residues: CASRWVGGNSPLHF. The CDR3 DNA sequence: TGTGCCAGCAGGTGGGTTGGAGGTAATTCACCCCTCCACTTT. The chain employs TRBV2 and TRBJ1-6, with D unresolved. Germline lookup yields CDR1 SNHLY and CDR2 FYNNEI. The CDR3 has 14 residues. Trimming stripped 6 bases from V and 6 bases from J, with 12 bases between.

This clone occurred once. The DNA of the CDR3 is TGTGCCATCCTGGGACAGGGGAATGGCTACACCTTC. Residues: CAILGQGNGYTF. The genes are TRBV6-6 and TRBJ1-2, with 10 bases aligning to TRBD1. The ends lost 10 bases at V and 6 bases at J; junction bases unmatched: 5. The germline gives CDR1 MNHNY, CDR2 SVGAGI (reference sequence). CDR3 size: 12 residues.